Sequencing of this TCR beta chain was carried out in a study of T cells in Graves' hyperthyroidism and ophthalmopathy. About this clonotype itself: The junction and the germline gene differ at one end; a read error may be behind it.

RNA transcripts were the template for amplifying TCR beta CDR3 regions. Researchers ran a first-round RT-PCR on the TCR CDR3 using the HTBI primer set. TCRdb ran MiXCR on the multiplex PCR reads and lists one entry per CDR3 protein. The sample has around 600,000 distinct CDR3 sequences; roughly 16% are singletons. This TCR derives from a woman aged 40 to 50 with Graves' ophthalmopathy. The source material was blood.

The CDR3 DNA reads as TGCGCCAGCGGCCAGGGGGGGGCGGGGTTGGGTACGCAGTATTTT. This translates into CASGQGGAGLGTQYF. The chain uses TRBV4-1 and TRBJ2-3; TRBD1 or TRBD2 may be the D gene (7 bases each). Germline CDR1 is MGHRA and CDR2 is YSYEKL. This CDR3 spans 15 amino acids.